The 16 T cell receptor beta chains presented below share a single source sample, sequenced in a study of T cells in women clearing cervical HPV infection. This table comes from immunoSEQ multiplex PCR, and its TCRdb copy is limited to in-frame clones, with some not included. This listing includes 15,000 to 20,000 clones. The sequencing input was blood buffy coat. The source is a woman between 18 and 69 years old with a cervical HPV16 infection that either progressed to CIN3+ or cleared (not recorded which).

Details on this clone: One end of the junction fails to match germline, which may point to a read error. The read terminates 3 residues before the CDR3 end, so the remaining end is supplied by the germline J gene. The identical CDR3 is also encoded by other nucleotide sequences in the sample. This chain connects TRBV5-6 to TRBJ1-3, with 7 positions matching TRBD1. Germline values: CDR1 SGHDT, CDR2 YYEEEE. CDR3 length: 14 amino acids. The CDR3 region is CASSFGTVGNTIYF. The part of the CDR3 DNA that was read is TGTGCCAGCAGCTTTGGGACAGTAGGAAACACT.

Notes on this clone: The read stops 3 residues short of the end of the CDR3; the missing end is completed from the germline J gene. This chain joins TRBV19 and TRBJ1-5; TRBD1 matches at 10 bases. J was trimmed by 0 bases and V by 7 bases; bases with no gene match: 15. CDR3 length equals 19 residues. CDR1 LNHDA and CDR2 SQIVND come from the germline V gene (reference sequence). The sequenced CDR3 bases are TGTGCCAGTACCAATCTCGGGACAGGGGACCTATATAGCAATCAGCCC. This encodes CASTNLGTGDLYSNQP. The entire CDR3 sequence reads CASTNLGTGDLYSNQPQHF.

A word on this clone: The observed sequence ends 3 residues before the CDR3 terminus, with the missing tail filled in from the germline J gene. This sequence joins TRBV29-1 and TRBJ1-4; D unclear. The CDR3 extends over 11 amino acids. Trimming removed 0 bases from V and 8 bases from J, with 4 bases in between. The germline V gene encodes CDR1 SQVTM and CDR2 ANQGSEA. The CDR3 loop reads CSVEEAEKLFF. Incomplete CDR3 DNA: TGCAGCGTTGAAGAGGCCGAAAAA.

In regard to this clone: The missing CDR3 end, 3 residues past where the read stops, is filled in from the germline J gene. The rearrangement links TRBV7-6 to TRBJ2-7; TRBD2 matches 8 bases. The CDR3 spans 14 residues. The ends lost 5 bases at V and 5 bases at J; junction bases unmatched: 8. From germline, CDR1 is SGHVS and CDR2 FNYEAQ. Incomplete CDR3 DNA: TGTGCCAGCAGCGTGATAGCGGGGCCCCACGAG. Protein sequence: CASSVIAGPHE. The complete CDR3 reads CASSVIAGPHEQYF.

The CDR3 region is CSVQQGAGNTIYF. The DNA read from the CDR3 is TGCAGCGTTCAGCAGGGGGCAGGAAACACC. The V and J genes are TRBV29-1 and TRBJ1-3; 8 bases line up with TRBD1. The read terminates 3 residues ahead of where the CDR3 ends, so the germline J gene completes it. This CDR3 is built from 13 residues. Germline V gives CDR1 SQVTM, CDR2 ANQGSEA. Unmatched junction bases numbered 4, after V lost 5 bases and J lost 4 bases. The whole variable domain, filled in from reference TRBV29-1 and TRBJ1-3, reads SAVISQKPSRDICQRGTSLTIQCQVDSQVTMMFWYRQQPGQSLTLIATANQGSEATYESGFVIDKFPISRPNLTFSTLTVSNMSPEDSSIYLCSVQQGAGNTIYFGEGSWLTVV.

For this clone: From the germline J gene comes the end of the CDR3, since the read stops 3 residues before it. The J gene is TRBJ2-3, the V gene TRBV18; a weak D match, TRBD1 (5 bases). The CDR3 contains 13 residues. CDR1 is KGHSH, CDR2 LQKENI, per germline. The CDR3 loop reads CASSTDSDQPQYF. CDR3 DNA, as far as it was read: TGTGCCAGCTCAACAGACAGTGATCAGCCG.

Points on this clone: With the read ending 3 residues before the CDR3 end, the germline J gene is used to fill in that end. The gene calls are TRBV6-1 and TRBJ1-1; D might be TRBD1 (5 bases). The V gene lost 4 bases and the J gene lost 1 base, with 13 bases spanning the gap. From germline, CDR1 is MNHNS and CDR2 SASEGT. CDR3 size: 15 residues. CDR3 protein: CASSGLGHSNTEAFF. Incomplete CDR3 DNA: TGTGCCAGCAGTGGATTAGGACACTCGAACACTGAA.

In the case of this clone: The read falls 3 residues short of the CDR3 end, and the missing part is taken from the germline J gene. The chain couples TRBV30 to TRBJ1-1; 8 bases agree with TRBD1. CDR1 GTSNPN and CDR2 SVGIG come from the germline V gene (reference sequence). The CDR3 totals 15 residues. CDR3 bases read: TGTGCCTGGAGAACAGGGGGGACAAGTTTCAACATT. As protein: CAWRTGGTSFNI. The full CDR3 reads CAWRTGGTSFNIAFF.

A note on this clone: Coverage ceases 3 residues before the CDR3 finishes, and the germline J gene fills in the end. The chain employs TRBV20-1 and TRBJ1-2; a weak D match, TRBD1 (5 bases). This CDR3 is 11 amino acids long. Germline loops: CDR1 DFQATT, CDR2 SNEGSKA (reference sequence). The part of the CDR3 DNA that was read is TGCAGTGCTGCGTTAGGGGTAGGC. Its protein product is CSAALGVG. The entire CDR3 reads CSAALGVGYTF.

The CDR3 region is CASSYAGLLYGYTF. The covered CDR3 bases are TGTGCCAGCAGTTACGCGGGACTCCTCTATGGC. The rearrangement joins TRBV6-2 or TRBV6-3 to TRBJ1-2, with D possibly TRBD1 on 5 matching bases. The read halts 3 residues ahead of the CDR3 end, with the missing end drawn from the germline J gene. Trimming cost V 2 bases and J 4 bases, with 11 bases left between them. This CDR3 contains 14 residues. Germline V CDR1 and CDR2: MNHEY, SVGEGT.

With respect to this clone: Read sequence stops 3 residues before the CDR3 end, and the germline J gene provides the missing end. V and J are TRBV4-2 and TRBJ2-5; D may be TRBD2 (6 bases). The germline V gene encodes CDR1 LGHNA and CDR2 YNFKEQ. This CDR3 has 16 residues. V was shortened by 1 base and J by 2 bases, with 14 bases between the two germline ends. The CDR3 bases that were read are TGTGCCAGCAGCCAAGGCGACGGGGGAAATCAAGAGACC. Translation gives CASSQGDGGNQET. The entire CDR3 is CASSQGDGGNQETQYF.

Worth noting for this clone: The read ends 3 residues shy of where the CDR3 ends; the end is completed using the germline J gene. The chain uses TRBV14 and TRBJ2-3; TRBD2 matches 8 bases. The V gene's germline CDR1 is SGHDN and CDR2 FVKESK. V was clipped by 3 bases and J by 4 bases; unmatched bases: 6. This CDR3 is 15 amino acids long. The CDR3: CASSHGTSLADTQYF. CDR3 bases read: TGTGCCAGCAGCCATGGGACTAGTCTTGCAGATACG.

Remarks on this clone: Coverage ceases 3 residues before the CDR3 finishes, and the germline J gene fills in the end. The chain uses TRBV2 and TRBJ1-3; D perhaps matches TRBD1 (5 bases). Per the germline V gene, CDR1 is SNHLY and CDR2 is FYNNEI. The CDR3 totals 14 residues. The ends were cut back, 6 bases at V and 7 bases at J, with 16 bases in the middle. CDR3 amino acids: CASRSWGGWNTIYF. The sequenced CDR3 bases are TGTGCCAGCAGATCCTGGGGGGGGTGGAACACC.

With respect to this clone: The read ends 3 residues shy of where the CDR3 ends; the end is completed using the germline J gene. The chain has TRBV20-1 and TRBJ1-6; D may be TRBD1 (5 bases). Between the trimmed V and J ends, which lost 0 bases and 9 bases, there was a span of 18 bases. Germline assignment: CDR1 DFQATT and CDR2 SNEGSKA (reference sequence). There are 16 residues in the CDR3. CDR3 residues: CSARDLLPAGLSPLHF. The sequenced part of the CDR3 DNA is TGCAGTGCTAGAGATTTACTCCCGGCAGGGCTTTCACCC.

Note on this clone: The CDR3 is cut off 3 residues early in the read; its end comes from the germline J gene. The chain links TRBV24-1 to TRBJ2-1; TRBD2 agrees at 11 bases. The CDR3 is 15 residues long. Germline CDR1 KGHDR, CDR2 SFDVKD. Trimming cost V 4 bases and J 6 bases; bases outside gene matches: 4. The CDR3 bases that were read are TGTGCCACCAGTGACGAGGGACTAGCGGTCAATGAG. The encoded protein is CATSDEGLAVNE. The entire CDR3 sequence reads CATSDEGLAVNEQFF.

On this clone itself: The read comes to an end 3 residues before the CDR3 does, leaving the germline J gene to fill in the end. The chain is built from TRBV7-9 and TRBJ2-1; a weak D match, TRBD1 (8 bases). The CDR3 is made up of 12 amino acids. With 9 bases removed from V and 9 bases from J, the gap between germline ends came to 15 bases. In germline, CDR1 is SEHNR, CDR2 FQNEAQ (reference sequence). Partial CDR3 DNA: TGTGCCAGATCTACAGGGGGGGGTGAG. This codes for CARSTGGGE. The CDR3 in full is CARSTGGGEQFF.